The rows below give T cell receptor beta chains drawn from one sample of a study of cytomegalovirus exposure and HLA in healthy donors. Sequencing used immunoSEQ multiplex PCR; TCRdb keeps in-frame clones, though not all of them. The data contain around 70,000 clones, around four fifths of them singletons. The sequencing input was PBMCs. The receptors derive from a human donor in good health. The CDR3 runs from the conserved cysteine through the conserved F or W. Each record gives: V gene, clone size, CDR3 length, D gene, J gene, CDR3 protein, CDR3 DNA. A D gene is named only where the DNA matches it firmly. A clone size is listed for some rows: how often the clone was seen (once, few, many), or a class if it is expanded.

TRBV28	-	13	-	TRBJ1-2	CASSFVGALGYTF	TGTGCCAGCAGTTTTGTGGGGGCGCTGGGCTACACCTTC
TRBV7-9	-	19	TRBD1	TRBJ1-3	CASSHRDRVYSPPGNTIYF	TGTGCCAGCAGCCACCGGGACAGGGTGTATTCTCCGCCTGGAAACACCATATATTTT
TRBV27	-	16	-	TRBJ1-4	CASSDGTPNFGEKLFF	TGTGCCAGCAGTGACGGGACACCAAACTTTGGGGAAAAACTGTTTTTT
TRBV19	-	12	TRBD1	TRBJ1-1	CASSPPTGEAFF	TGTGCCAGTAGCCCCCCGACAGGGGAGGCTTTCTTT
TRBV27	-	15	-	TRBJ1-5	CASSVGRGLNQPQHF	TGTGCCAGCAGTGTGGGTAGGGGACTCAATCAGCCCCAGCATTTT
TRBV30	-	15	-	TRBJ1-2	CAWSAKTGGGNGYTF	TGTGCCTGGAGCGCCAAAACGGGAGGCGGGAATGGCTACACCTTC
TRBV5-1	once	14	-	TRBJ2-1	CASSLSRGYNEQFF	TGCGCCAGCAGCTTGAGTCGGGGGTACAATGAGCAGTTCTTC
TRBV6-6	medium-sized	15	TRBD1	TRBJ1-4	CASSYGDSSDEKLFF	TGTGCCAGCAGTTACGGGGACAGCAGTGATGAAAAACTGTTTTTT
TRBV4-2	-	15	-	TRBJ2-3	CASSPRELPTDTQYF	TGTGCCAGCAGCCCGAGGGAGTTACCCACAGATACGCAGTATTTT
TRBV5-5	-	17	-	TRBJ1-6	CASSSQPLGSYNSPLHF	TGTGCCAGCAGCTCTCAGCCCCTAGGCTCCTATAATTCACCCCTCCACTTT
TRBV5-1	-	16	TRBD1	TRBJ2-1	CASSLGRGLTYNEQFF	TGCGCCAGCAGCTTGGGAAGGGGGCTCACCTACAATGAGCAGTTCTTC
TRBV5-1	-	20	TRBD1	TRBJ2-5	CASSLAAMGPGTGLTETQYF	TGCGCCAGCAGCTTGGCTGCAATGGGTCCCGGGACAGGATTGACGGAGACCCAGTACTTC
TRBV6-6	-	15	-	TRBJ1-1	CASVNRSAVLTEAFF	TGTGCCAGCGTAAACAGGAGCGCCGTACTCACTGAAGCTTTCTTT
TRBV7-3	-	15	TRBD2	TRBJ2-3	CASSLAGGNTDTQYF	TGTGCCAGCAGCTTAGCGGGGGGTAACACAGATACGCAGTATTTT
TRBV25-1	-	15	TRBD1	TRBJ1-6	CASSEDRGLNSPLHF	TGTGCCAGCAGTGAGGACAGGGGGCTTAATTCACCCCTCCACTTT
TRBV5-1	-	14	-	TRBJ2-2	CASTDGSFPGELFF	TGCGCCAGCACCGATGGGAGTTTTCCCGGGGAGCTGTTTTTT
TRBV5-6	-	15	TRBD1	TRBJ2-7	CASSPNRGQWDEQYF	TGTGCCAGCAGCCCGAACAGGGGGCAGTGGGACGAGCAGTACTTC
TRBV7-3	-	15	TRBD1	TRBJ2-1	CASSRQGLTYNGQFF	TGTGCCAGCAGCCGACAGGGGCTTACCTACAATGGGCAGTTCTTC
TRBV25-1	medium-sized	15	TRBD1	TRBJ1-1	CASSGRTGPYTEAFF	TGTGCCAGCAGTGGCCGGACAGGGCCATACACTGAAGCTTTCTTT
TRBV2	-	15	TRBD1	TRBJ1-2	CASSGIDRDYYGYTF	TGTGCCAGCAGTGGGATTGACAGGGATTACTATGGCTACACCTTC
TRBV27	few	15	TRBD2	TRBJ2-7	CASRGLAAISYEQYF	TGTGCCAGCAGGGGACTAGCGGCGATCTCCTACGAGCAGTACTTC
TRBV5-1	-	15	TRBD2	TRBJ2-7	CASSLSGGVVDEQYF	TGCGCCAGCAGCCTATCGGGGGGGGTAGTGGACGAGCAGTACTTC
TRBV6-5	once	12	-	TRBJ1-2	CASRSGARGYTF	TGTGCCAGCAGGTCAGGGGCTCGGGGCTACACCTTC
TRBV2	few	14	TRBD1	TRBJ1-5	CASRARTGEQPQHF	TGTGCCAGCAGGGCAAGGACAGGGGAACAGCCCCAGCATTTT
TRBV21-1	-	16	-	TRBJ1-2	CASSKAQGQSNYGYTF	TGTGCCAGCAGCAAAGCTCAGGGACAGAGTAACTATGGCTACACCTTC
TRBV5-1	-	16	TRBD1	TRBJ1-1	CASSKSANRGNTEAFF	TGCGCCAGCAGCAAGAGTGCGAACAGGGGCAACACTGAAGCTTTCTTT
TRBV13	-	16	TRBD2	TRBJ2-1	CASTPRRGGSYNEQFF	TGTGCCAGCACCCCCCGCCGGGGGGGCTCCTACAATGAGCAGTTCTTC
TRBV7-2	-	14	-	TRBJ2-7	CASSLTGNSYEQYF	TGTGCCAGCAGCTTAACAGGAAACTCCTACGAGCAGTACTTC
TRBV18	-	17	TRBD2	TRBJ2-3	CASSPMASGGASDTQYF	TGTGCCAGCTCACCAATGGCTAGCGGGGGGGCCTCAGATACGCAGTATTTT
TRBV27	-	14	TRBD1	TRBJ1-2	CASSSTGLGKGYTF	TGTGCCAGCAGTTCGACAGGGCTCGGAAAGGGCTACACCTTC
TRBV25-1	-	16	-	TRBJ2-4	CASSESGPEAKNIQYF	TGTGCCAGCAGTGAATCGGGTCCAGAAGCCAAAAACATTCAGTACTTC
TRBV7-7	-	15	TRBD1	TRBJ2-2	CASSLTGSYTGELFF	TGTGCCAGCAGCCTGACAGGGTCTTACACCGGGGAGCTGTTTTTT
TRBV5-1	-	19	-	TRBJ1-5	CASSSPLGDTNYSNQPQHF	TGCGCCAGCAGCTCCCCACTGGGGGACACGAATTATAGCAATCAGCCCCAGCATTTT
TRBV5-1	-	17	-	TRBJ2-6	CASSLGRGTSGANVLTF	TGCGCCAGCAGCTTGGGCAGGGGAACCTCTGGGGCCAACGTCCTGACTTTC
TRBV14	-	15	-	TRBJ1-3	CASSRLQGFGNTIYF	TGTGCCAGCAGCCGTTTACAGGGATTTGGAAACACCATATATTTT
TRBV15	few	17	-	TRBJ2-6	CATSRGWGGGLANVLTF	TGTGCCACCAGCAGGGGATGGGGGGGCGGCTTGGCCAACGTCCTGACTTTC
TRBV2	-	14	-	TRBJ2-7	CASSGSLSPYEQYF	TGTGCCAGCAGTGGATCTTTAAGCCCCTACGAGCAGTACTTC
TRBV5-1	-	13	-	TRBJ2-7	CASSLDNYYEQYF	TGCGCCAGCAGCTTGGACAACTACTACGAGCAGTACTTC
TRBV2	-	13	-	TRBJ2-7	CASRDDRRDEQYF	TGTGCCAGCAGGGACGACAGGCGGGACGAGCAGTACTTC
TRBV2	-	15	-	TRBJ2-7	CASSEVTGLTYEQYF	TGTGCCAGCAGTGAAGTCACAGGGCTAACCTACGAGCAGTACTTC
TRBV10-1	-	15	-	TRBJ1-3	CASSEDSSSGNTIYF	TGCGCCAGCAGTGAGGACTCAAGCTCTGGAAACACCATATATTTT
TRBV7-6	-	14	-	TRBJ2-1	CASSLRAGGNEQFF	TGTGCCAGCAGCTTGCGGGCAGGGGGGAATGAGCAGTTCTTC
TRBV28	-	16	-	TRBJ1-1	CASSPLSKGYSTEAFF	TGTGCCAGCAGTCCCCTTTCGAAGGGGTATTCCACTGAAGCTTTCTTT
TRBV12-5	-	17	TRBD1	TRBJ2-5	CASGLVVGTGGMETQYF	TGTGCTAGTGGTTTGGTAGTGGGGACAGGGGGCATGGAGACCCAGTACTTC
TRBV11-2	-	14	TRBD1	TRBJ1-2	CASSSRTGDYGYTF	TGTGCCAGCAGCTCCCGGACAGGGGACTATGGCTACACCTTC
TRBV7-9	-	13	-	TRBJ1-1	CSSNSAGNTEAFF	TGTTCCAGCAACAGTGCAGGGAACACTGAAGCTTTCTTT
TRBV10-3	-	17	TRBD2	TRBJ2-3	CAISRGVMGESTDTQYF	TGTGCCATCAGTCGGGGGGTTATGGGGGAGAGCACAGATACGCAGTATTTT
TRBV11-2	-	18	-	TRBJ2-1	CASSRRSVGGPKSGKQFF	TGTGCCAGCAGCAGAAGGAGTGTAGGGGGACCCAAAAGCGGGAAGCAGTTCTTC
TRBV30	few	14	TRBD2	TRBJ2-4	CAWINAGTSASGSF	TGTGCCTGGATTAACGCCGGGACTAGCGCCTCGGGGAGCTTC
TRBV4-3	few	14	-	TRBJ1-5	CASSQHVGGQPQHF	TGCGCCAGCAGCCAACATGTAGGGGGTCAGCCCCAGCATTTT
TRBV25-1	few	12	TRBD1	TRBJ1-4	CATSGGNEKLFF	TGTGCCACTTCAGGGGGTAATGAAAAACTGTTTTTT
TRBV6-1	-	14	-	TRBJ1-4	CASSERGGDEKLFF	TGTGCCAGCAGTGAACGGGGGGGCGATGAAAAACTGTTTTTT
TRBV5-1	once	21	TRBD2	TRBJ2-1	CASSSQGLAGGPPSSYNEQFF	TGCGCCAGCAGTTCCCAGGGACTAGCGGGGGGGCCTCCGAGCTCCTACAATGAGCAGTTCTTC
TRBV19	-	14	-	TRBJ2-3	CASSFTRAPDTQYF	TGTGCCAGTAGTTTCACCAGGGCCCCAGATACGCAGTATTTT